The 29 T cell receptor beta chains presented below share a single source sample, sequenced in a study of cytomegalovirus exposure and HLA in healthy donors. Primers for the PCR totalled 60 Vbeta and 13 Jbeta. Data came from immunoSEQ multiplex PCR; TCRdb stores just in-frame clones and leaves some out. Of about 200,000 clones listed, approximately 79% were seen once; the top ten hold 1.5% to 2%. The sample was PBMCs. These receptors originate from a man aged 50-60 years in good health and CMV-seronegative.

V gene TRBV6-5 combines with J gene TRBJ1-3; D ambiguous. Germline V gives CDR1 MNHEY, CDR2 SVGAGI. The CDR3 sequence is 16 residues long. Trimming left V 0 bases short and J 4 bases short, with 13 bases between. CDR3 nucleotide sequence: TGTGCCAGCAGTTACTCCGGGAAGACGGCAGGAAACACCATATATTTT. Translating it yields CASSYSGKTAGNTIYF.

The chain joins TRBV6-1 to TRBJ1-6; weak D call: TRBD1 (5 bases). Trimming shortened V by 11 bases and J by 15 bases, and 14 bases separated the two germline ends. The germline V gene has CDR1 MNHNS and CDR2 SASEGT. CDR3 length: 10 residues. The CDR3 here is CAGGGVLLHF. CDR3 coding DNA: TGTGCCGGCGGGGGGGTTCTCCTCCACTTT.

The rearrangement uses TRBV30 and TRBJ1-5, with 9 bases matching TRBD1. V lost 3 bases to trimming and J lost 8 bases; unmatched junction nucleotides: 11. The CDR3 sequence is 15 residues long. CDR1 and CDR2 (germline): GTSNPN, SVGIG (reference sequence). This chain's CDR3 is CAWSETGGRSEPQHF. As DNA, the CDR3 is TGTGCCTGGAGCGAGACAGGGGGTCGATCCGAGCCCCAGCATTTT. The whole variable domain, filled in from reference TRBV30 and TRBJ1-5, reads SQTIHQWPATLVQPVGSPLSLECTVEGTSNPNLYWYRQAAGRGLQLLFYSVGIGQISSEVPQNLSASRPQDRQFILSSKKLLLSDSGFYLCAWSETGGRSEPQHFGDGTRLSIL.

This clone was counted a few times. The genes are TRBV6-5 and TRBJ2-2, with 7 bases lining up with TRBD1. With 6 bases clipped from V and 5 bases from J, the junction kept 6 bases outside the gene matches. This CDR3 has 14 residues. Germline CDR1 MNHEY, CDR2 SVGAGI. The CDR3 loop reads CASRRDRMTGELFF. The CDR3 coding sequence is TGTGCCAGCAGACGGGACAGAATGACCGGGGAGCTGTTTTTT.

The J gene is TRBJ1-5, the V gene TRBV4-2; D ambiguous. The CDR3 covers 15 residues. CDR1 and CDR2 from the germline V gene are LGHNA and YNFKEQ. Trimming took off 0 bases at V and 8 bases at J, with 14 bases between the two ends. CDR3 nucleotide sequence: TGTGCCAGCAGCCAAGATGGGTATGGTACTAAGCCCCAGCATTTT. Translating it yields CASSQDGYGTKPQHF.

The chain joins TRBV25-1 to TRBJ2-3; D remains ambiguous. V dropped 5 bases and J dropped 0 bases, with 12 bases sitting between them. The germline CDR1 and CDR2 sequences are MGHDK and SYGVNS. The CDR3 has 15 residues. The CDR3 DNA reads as TGTGCCAGCAGTCCGGAGCGAGGCAGCACAGATACGCAGTATTTT. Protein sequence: CASSPERGSTDTQYF.

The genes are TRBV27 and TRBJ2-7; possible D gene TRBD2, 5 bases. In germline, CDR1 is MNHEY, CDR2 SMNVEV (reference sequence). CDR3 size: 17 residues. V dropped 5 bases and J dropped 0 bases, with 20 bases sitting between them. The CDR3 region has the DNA TGTGCCAGCAGTCCCTTCACGGGGTCGATCTTCTCCTACGAGCAGTACTTC. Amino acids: CASSPFTGSIFSYEQYF.

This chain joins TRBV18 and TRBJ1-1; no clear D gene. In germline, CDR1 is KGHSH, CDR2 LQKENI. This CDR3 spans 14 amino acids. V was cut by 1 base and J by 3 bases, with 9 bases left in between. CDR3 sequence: CASSPLASHTEAFF. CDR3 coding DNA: TGTGCCAGCTCACCACTTGCTAGCCACACTGAAGCTTTCTTT. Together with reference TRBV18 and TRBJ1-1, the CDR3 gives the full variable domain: NAGVMQNPRHLVRRRGQEARLRCSPMKGHSHVYWYRQLPEEGLKFMVYLQKENIIDESGMPKERFSAEFPKEGPSILRIQQVVRGDSAAYFCASSPLASHTEAFFGQGTRLTVV.

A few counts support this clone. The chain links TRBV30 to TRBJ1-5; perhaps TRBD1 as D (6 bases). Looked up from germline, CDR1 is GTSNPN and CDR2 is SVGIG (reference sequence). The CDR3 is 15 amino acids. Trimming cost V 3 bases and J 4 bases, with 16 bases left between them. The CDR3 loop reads CAWRIAGTSNQPQHF. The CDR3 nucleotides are TGTGCCTGGAGGATCGCCGGGACATCAAATCAGCCCCAGCATTTT.

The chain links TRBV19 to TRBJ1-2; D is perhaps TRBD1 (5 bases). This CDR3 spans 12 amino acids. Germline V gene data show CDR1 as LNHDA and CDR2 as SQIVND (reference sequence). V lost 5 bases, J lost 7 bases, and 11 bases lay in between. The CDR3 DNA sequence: TGTGCCAGTAGTGTCGGGGGATTTGGCTACACCTTC. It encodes CASSVGGFGYTF.

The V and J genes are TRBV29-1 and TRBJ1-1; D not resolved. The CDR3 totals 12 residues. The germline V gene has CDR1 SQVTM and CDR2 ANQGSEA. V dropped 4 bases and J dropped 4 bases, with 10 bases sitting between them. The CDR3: CSVVPQVTEAFF. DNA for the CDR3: TGCAGCGTTGTACCCCAGGTCACTGAAGCTTTCTTT.

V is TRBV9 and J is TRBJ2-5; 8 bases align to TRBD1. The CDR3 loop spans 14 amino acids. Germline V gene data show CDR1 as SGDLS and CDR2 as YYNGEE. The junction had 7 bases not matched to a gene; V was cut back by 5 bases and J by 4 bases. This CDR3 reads CASSPATGGETQYF. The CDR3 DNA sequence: TGTGCCAGCAGTCCAGCCACAGGGGGAGAGACCCAGTACTTC.

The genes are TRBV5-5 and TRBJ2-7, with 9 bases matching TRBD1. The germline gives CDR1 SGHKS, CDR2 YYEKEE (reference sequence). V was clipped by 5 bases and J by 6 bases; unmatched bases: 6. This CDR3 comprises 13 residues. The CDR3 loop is CASRGTGSSEQYF. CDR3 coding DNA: TGTGCCAGCAGGGGGACAGGGTCTTCCGAGCAGTACTTC.

CDR3 in amino acids: CASSQGVGGNTEAFF. The CDR3 region has the DNA TGCGCCAGCAGCCAAGGCGTTGGAGGGAACACTGAAGCTTTCTTT. The V call is TRBV4-1, the J call TRBJ1-1; D is ambiguous. Looked up from germline, CDR1 is MGHRA and CDR2 is YSYEKL. The CDR3 runs to 15 residues. V lost 1 base and J lost 1, with 10 bases in between.

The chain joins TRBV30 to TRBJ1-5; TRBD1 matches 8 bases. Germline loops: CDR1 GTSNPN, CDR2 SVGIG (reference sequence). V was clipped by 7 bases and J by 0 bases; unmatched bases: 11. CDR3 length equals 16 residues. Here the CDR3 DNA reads TGTGCCTACACCAAGACAGGGGTGGATAGCAATCAGCCCCAGCATTTT. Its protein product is CAYTKTGVDSNQPQHF.

This CDR3 reads CASSTQTLRGYNSPLHF. The CDR3 nucleotides read TGTGCCAGCAGTACCCAGACACTTCGCGGGTATAATTCACCCCTCCACTTT. This chain joins TRBV2 and TRBJ1-6; no reliable D call. V lost 5 bases, J lost 4 bases, and 18 bases lay in between. There are 17 residues in the CDR3. Germline CDR1 is SNHLY and CDR2 is FYNNEI.

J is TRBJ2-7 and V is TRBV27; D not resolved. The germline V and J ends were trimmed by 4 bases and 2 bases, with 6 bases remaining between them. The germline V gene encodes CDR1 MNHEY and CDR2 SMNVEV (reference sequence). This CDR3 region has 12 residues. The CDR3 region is CASSSSPYEQYF. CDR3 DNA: TGTGCCAGCAGTTCCTCCCCCTACGAGCAGTACTTC.

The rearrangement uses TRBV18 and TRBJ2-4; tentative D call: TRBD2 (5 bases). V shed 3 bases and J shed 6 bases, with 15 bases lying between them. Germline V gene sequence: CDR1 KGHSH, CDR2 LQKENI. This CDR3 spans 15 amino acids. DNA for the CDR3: TGTGCCAGCTCACCCTTTGCGGGCCAGGTAAACATTCAGTACTTC. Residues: CASSPFAGQVNIQYF.

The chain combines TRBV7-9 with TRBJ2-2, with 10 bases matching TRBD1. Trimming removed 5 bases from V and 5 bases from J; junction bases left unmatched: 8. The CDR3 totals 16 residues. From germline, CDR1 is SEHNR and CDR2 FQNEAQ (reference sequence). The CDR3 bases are TGTGCCAGCAGCGCTCCAGGGACAGGGGTTACCGGGGAGCTGTTTTTT. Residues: CASSAPGTGVTGELFF.

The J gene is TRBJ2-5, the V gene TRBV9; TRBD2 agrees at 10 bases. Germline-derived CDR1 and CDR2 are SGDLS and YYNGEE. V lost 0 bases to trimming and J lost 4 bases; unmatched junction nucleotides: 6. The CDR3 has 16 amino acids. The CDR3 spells CASSVDTAGGRETQYF. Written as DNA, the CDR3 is TGTGCCAGCAGCGTAGATACAGCGGGAGGGCGAGAGACCCAGTACTTC.

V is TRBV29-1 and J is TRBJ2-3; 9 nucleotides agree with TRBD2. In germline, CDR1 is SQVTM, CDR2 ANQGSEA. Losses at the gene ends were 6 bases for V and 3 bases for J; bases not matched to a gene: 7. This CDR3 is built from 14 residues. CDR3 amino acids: CSVELAGVTDTQYF. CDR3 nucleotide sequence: TGCAGCGTAGAATTAGCGGGAGTTACAGATACGCAGTATTTT.

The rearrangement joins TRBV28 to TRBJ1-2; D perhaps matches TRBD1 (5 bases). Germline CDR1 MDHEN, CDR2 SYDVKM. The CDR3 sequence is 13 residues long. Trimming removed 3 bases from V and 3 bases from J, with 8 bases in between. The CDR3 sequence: CASSLEQDYGYTF. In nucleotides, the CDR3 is TGTGCCAGCAGTTTGGAACAGGACTATGGCTACACCTTC.

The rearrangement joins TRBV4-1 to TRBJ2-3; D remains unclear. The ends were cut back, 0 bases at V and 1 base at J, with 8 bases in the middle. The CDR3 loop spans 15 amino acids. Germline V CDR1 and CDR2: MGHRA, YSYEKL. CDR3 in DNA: TGCGCCAGCAGCCAAGAAATGTCGGGCACAGATACGCAGTATTTT. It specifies CASSQEMSGTDTQYF.

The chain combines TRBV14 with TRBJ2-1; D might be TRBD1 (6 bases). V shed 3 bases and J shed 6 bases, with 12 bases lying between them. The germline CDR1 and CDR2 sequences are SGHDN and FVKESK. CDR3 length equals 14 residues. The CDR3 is CASSHRDKTNEQFF. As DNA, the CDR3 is TGTGCCAGCAGCCACCGGGACAAGACCAATGAGCAGTTCTTC. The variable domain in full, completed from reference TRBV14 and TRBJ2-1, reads EAGVTQFPSHSVIEKGQTVTLRCDPISGHDNLYWYRRVMGKEIKFLLHFVKESKQDESGMPNNRFLAERTGGTYSTLKVQPAELEDSGVYFCASSHRDKTNEQFFGPGTRLTVL.

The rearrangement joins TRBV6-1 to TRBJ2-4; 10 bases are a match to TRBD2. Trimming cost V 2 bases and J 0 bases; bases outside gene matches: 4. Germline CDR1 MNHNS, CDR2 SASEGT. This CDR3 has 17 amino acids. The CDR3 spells CASSELLAGSAKNIQYF. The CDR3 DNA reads TGTGCCAGCAGTGAATTACTAGCGGGGTCAGCCAAAAACATTCAGTACTTC.

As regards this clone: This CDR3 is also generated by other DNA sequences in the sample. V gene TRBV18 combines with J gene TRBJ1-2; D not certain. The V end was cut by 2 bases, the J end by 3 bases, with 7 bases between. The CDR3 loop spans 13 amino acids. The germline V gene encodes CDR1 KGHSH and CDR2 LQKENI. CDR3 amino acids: CASSPGGDYGYTF. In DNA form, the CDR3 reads TGTGCCAGCTCACCAGGCGGAGACTATGGCTACACCTTC.

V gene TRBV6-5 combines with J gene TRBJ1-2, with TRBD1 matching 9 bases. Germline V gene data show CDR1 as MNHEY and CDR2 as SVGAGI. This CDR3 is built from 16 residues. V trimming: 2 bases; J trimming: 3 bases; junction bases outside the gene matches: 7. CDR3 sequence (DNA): TGTGCCAGCAGTTACGGGGGACAGGGCTACTACTATGGCTACACCTTC. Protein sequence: CASSYGGQGYYYGYTF.

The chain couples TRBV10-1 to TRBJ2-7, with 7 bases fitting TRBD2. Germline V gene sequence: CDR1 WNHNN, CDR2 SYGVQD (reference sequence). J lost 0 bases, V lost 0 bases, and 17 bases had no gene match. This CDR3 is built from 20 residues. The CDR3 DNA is TGCGCCAGCAGTGAGTCGTCGCTAGCGGACTCCTGTACCCGCTCCTACGAGCAGTACTTC. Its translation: CASSESSLADSCTRSYEQYF.

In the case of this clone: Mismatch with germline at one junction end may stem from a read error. CDR3 region: CASSYGGRDTRELFF. The DNA of the CDR3 is TGTGCCAGCAGTTATGGGGGAAGGGACACCCGGGAGCTGTTTTTT. The J gene is TRBJ2-2, the V gene TRBV6-5, with D possibly matching TRBD1 (6 bases). This CDR3 contains 15 residues. Per germline, CDR1 MNHEY and CDR2 SVGAGI.